These 30 T cell receptor beta chains share one sample of origin, sequenced in a study of identical twins (dated by TCRdb to 2016 to 2017). To prepare the library, 5' RACE was applied. Sequencing instrument: Illumina HiSeq 2000. TCRdb trimmed public reads at Q25 via fastp, called clones via MiXCR and kept in-frame beta chains. When rows share a CDR3 protein, they turn into one entry using the most common DNA and genes. Within this sample are some 210,000 distinct CDR3 sequences, with about 16% of them counted one time only. The ten largest make up 35% to 45% of the sample. These same records also appear under a second study, on T cells expressing NK-cell markers.

The source material was CD8+ T cells sorted from blood. The receptors stem from a woman younger than 30 in good health.

This clonotype was recorded a few times. The V call is TRBV11-2, the J call TRBJ2-1; TRBD2 is a possible D gene (6 bases). CDR3 length: 15 residues. CDR1 and CDR2 from the germline V gene are SGHAT and FQNNGV. V was trimmed by 5 bases and J by 9 bases, leaving 20 bases between them. The CDR3 loop is CASSLGDGPGGEQFF. The CDR3 nucleotides are TGTGCCAGCAGCCTTGGGGACGGACCCGGGGGTGAGCAGTTCTTC.

The V gene is TRBV6-2 or TRBV6-3, the J gene TRBJ2-7; D gene uncertain. CDR3 size: 12 residues. Germline assignment: CDR1 MNHEY and CDR2 SVGEGT. V was cut by 2 bases and J by 7 bases, with 9 bases left in between. CDR3 sequence (DNA): TGTGCCAGCAGTTACGGCAGGAATGAGCAGTACTTC. Amino acids: CASSYGRNEQYF.

This clonotype turned up a few times. The rearrangement joins TRBV29-1 to TRBJ2-2; tentative D call: TRBD2 (5 bases). Trimming removed 6 bases at V and 0 bases at J, with 11 bases between. In germline, CDR1 is SQVTM, CDR2 ANQGSEA. There are 14 residues in the CDR3. CDR3 amino acids: CSVERQTNTGELFF. CDR3 coding DNA: TGCAGCGTCGAGCGGCAAACGAACACCGGGGAGCTGTTTTTT.

This clonotype has just a few counts. This chain links TRBV7-9 with TRBJ1-4, with TRBD1 matching 7 bases. The V gene end was trimmed by 5 bases and the J gene end by 8 bases; junction bases not matched to a gene: 11. CDR1 and CDR2 (germline): SEHNR, FQNEAQ (reference sequence). This CDR3 contains 15 residues. This CDR3 is CASSLKTGREEKLFF. For the CDR3, the DNA is TGTGCCAGCAGCCTTAAGACAGGGCGGGAAGAAAAACTGTTTTTT.

In its sample, this clonotype was seen a few times. This chain connects TRBV27 to TRBJ2-1; D might be TRBD2 (6 bases). V dropped 6 bases and J dropped 9 bases, with 15 bases sitting between them. Germline V gene data show CDR1 as MNHEY and CDR2 as SMNVEV (reference sequence). This CDR3 is 13 amino acids long. The CDR3 region is CASSFRLVGEQFF. DNA for the CDR3: TGTGCCAGCAGCTTCCGACTAGTTGGTGAGCAGTTCTTC.

DNA for the CDR3: TGTGCCAGGTCCGGGACCTTAACCACCGGGGAGCTGTTTTTT. Translating it yields CARSGTLTTGELFF. The chain carries TRBV2 and TRBJ2-2; D could derive from TRBD1 or TRBD2 (5 bases each). The germline V gene has CDR1 SNHLY and CDR2 FYNNEI. CDR3 length equals 14 residues. V was clipped by 9 bases and J by 4 bases, with 15 bases between them.

The V gene is TRBV19, the J gene TRBJ2-6; no firm D call. V was clipped by 9 bases and J by 2 bases, with 14 bases between them. The CDR3 length is 15 residues. CDR1 is LNHDA and CDR2 is SQIVND in the germline V gene (reference sequence). The CDR3 loop reads CASRFVHPGANVLTF. CDR3 in DNA: TGTGCCAGCCGATTCGTACATCCTGGGGCCAACGTCCTGACTTTC.

The rearrangement links TRBV13 to TRBJ2-7; D may match TRBD1 or TRBD2 (5 bases each). V was trimmed by 2 bases and J by 2 bases, leaving 13 bases between them. Germline CDR1 PRHDT, CDR2 FYEKMQ (reference sequence). This CDR3 contains 15 residues. This CDR3 reads CASSLMGPQAYEQYF. The DNA of the CDR3 is TGTGCCAGCAGCTTAATGGGACCCCAGGCCTACGAGCAGTACTTC.

This clonotype was seen a few times. This rearrangement joins TRBV11-3 to TRBJ2-7; D possibly corresponds to TRBD2 (5 bases). CDR1 and CDR2 (germline): SGHNT, YENEEA. Trimming took off 10 bases at V and 2 bases at J, with 12 bases between the two ends. There are 12 residues in the CDR3. CDR3 DNA sequence: TGTGCCACCCTCGGGGAGACCTACGAGCAGTACTTC. Amino acid sequence: CATLGETYEQYF.

This clonotype was counted ten times or more. The chain is built from TRBV10-3 and TRBJ2-7, with a tentative D call TRBD1 (6 bases). The CDR3 contains 13 residues. V was pared by 2 bases and J by 2 bases, with 7 bases between. Germline CDR1 and CDR2: ENHRY and SYGVKD. The CDR3 reads CAISERGTYEQYF. CDR3 coding DNA: TGTGCCATCAGTGAGAGGGGGACCTACGAGCAGTACTTC.

This chain links TRBV27 with TRBJ2-7, with no clear D. CDR1 is MNHEY, CDR2 SMNVEV, per germline (reference sequence). The CDR3 sequence is 13 residues long. Deletions cut 3 bases from V and 3 bases from J, with 9 bases between. CDR3 DNA: TGTGCCAGCAGTTTGAACAGACTCTACGAGCAGTACTTC. It translates to CASSLNRLYEQYF.

The chain couples TRBV18 to TRBJ2-7; perhaps TRBD1 as D (5 bases). The germline CDR1 and CDR2 sequences are KGHSH and LQKENI. The CDR3 loop spans 15 amino acids. V gave up 6 bases and J gave up 3 bases, with 18 bases separating them. In DNA, the CDR3 is TGTGCCAGCTCCGACCCGGCCGACAGCCTCTACGAGCAGTACTTC. Translating gives CASSDPADSLYEQYF.

The chain uses TRBV4-3 and TRBJ2-5; tentatively, D is TRBD1 (5 bases). The CDR3 is 14 residues long. Deletions cut 1 base from V and 2 bases from J, with 8 bases between. Germline V gene data show CDR1 as LGHNA and CDR2 as YSLEER. The CDR3 DNA follows: TGCGCCAGCAGCCAAGCGCAGGGACAAGAGACCCAGTACTTC. This codes for CASSQAQGQETQYF.

This clonotype was detected ten times or more. J is TRBJ2-1 and V is TRBV10-3, with TRBD1 matching over 11 bases. V was clipped by 4 bases and J by 5 bases; unmatched bases: 7. This CDR3 comprises 16 residues. Per germline, CDR1 ENHRY and CDR2 SYGVKD. As DNA, the CDR3 is TGTGCCATCAGTGGACGGGACAGGGGGATCGACAATGAGCAGTTCTTC. This gives the protein CAISGRDRGIDNEQFF.

The genes are TRBV6-5 and TRBJ1-2, with 8 bases matching TRBD1. Germline trimming cut 1 base from V and 3 bases from J; bases unmatched to any gene: 10. The V gene's germline CDR1 is MNHEY and CDR2 SVGAGI. The CDR3 is 17 amino acids. CDR3 DNA sequence: TGTGCCAGCAGTTACTTTGGAGGTCCAGGGGGCGACTATGGCTACACCTTC. Translating gives CASSYFGGPGGDYGYTF.

This clonotype has a handful of counts. The V and J genes are TRBV29-1 and TRBJ2-7; TRBD1 might be the D (5 bases). CDR1 SQVTM and CDR2 ANQGSEA come from the germline V gene. The CDR3 runs 13 residues. V gave up 5 bases and J gave up 3 bases, with 14 bases separating them. In DNA form, the CDR3 reads TGCAGCGTTATACCCGAGACAGTCTACGAGCAGTACTTC. As protein: CSVIPETVYEQYF.

The sample holds a few counts of this clonotype. A junction boundary mismatches the germline segment, possibly from a read error. This chain joins TRBV27 and TRBJ2-7; no definite D call. There are 16 residues in the CDR3. In germline, CDR1 is MNHEY, CDR2 SMNVEV (reference sequence). CDR3: CATSLSPGAYSYEQYF. The CDR3 bases are TGTGCCACCAGTTTGTCCCCTGGCGCGTACTCCTACGAGCAGTACTTC.

V is TRBV15 and J is TRBJ2-5, with D unresolved. Germline assignment: CDR1 LNHNV and CDR2 YYDKDF (reference sequence). The germline V and J ends were trimmed by 5 bases and 0 bases, with 10 bases remaining between them. The CDR3 runs 14 residues. As DNA, the CDR3 is TGTGCCACCAGCCTGGACCAGTACCAAGAGACCCAGTACTTC. It translates to CATSLDQYQETQYF. Complete variable domain (other parts from reference TRBV15 and TRBJ2-5): DAMVIQNPRYQVTQFGKPVTLSCSQTLNHNVMYWYQQKSSQAPKLLFHYYDKDFNNEADTPDNFQSRRPNTSFCFLDIRSPGLGDTAMYLCATSLDQYQETQYFGPGTRLLVL.

This clonotype has only a few counts. The rearrangement links TRBV4-3 to TRBJ2-6; D not resolved. V was trimmed by 2 bases and J by 1 base, leaving 15 bases between them. Per the germline V gene, CDR1 is LGHNA and CDR2 is YSLEER. The CDR3 consists of 18 residues. CDR3 coding DNA: TGCGCCAGCAGCCAATTCGGACGGACCGAGTCTGGGGCCAACGTCCTGACTTTC. Translating gives CASSQFGRTESGANVLTF.

CDR3 sequence: CASSFLEGARETQYF. CDR3 in DNA: TGTGCCAGCAGCTTTTTGGAGGGGGCGCGGGAGACCCAGTACTTC. J is TRBJ2-5 and V is TRBV5-8; D might be TRBD1 (7 bases). Between the trimmed V and J ends, which lost 2 bases and 5 bases, there was a span of 16 bases. The CDR3 contains 15 residues. CDR1 SGHTS and CDR2 YDEGEE come from the germline V gene.

CDR3 protein: CASSPSRVEGYTF. The CDR3 DNA reads TGTGCCAGCAGCCCCTCCAGGGTGGAGGGCTACACCTTC. V is TRBV12-3 or TRBV12-4 and J is TRBJ1-2; possibly TRBD1 for D (5 bases). Trimming removed 6 bases from V and 8 bases from J, with 16 bases in between. This CDR3 comprises 13 residues.

Only a few counts were recorded for this clonotype. The CDR3 coding sequence is TGCGCCAGCAGCCGAACACTAGCGGGAGAGACCGGGGAGCTGTTTTTT. This translates into CASSRTLAGETGELFF. V gene TRBV4-3 combines with J gene TRBJ2-2, with 11 nucleotides matching TRBD2. V was pared by 4 bases and J by 5 bases, with 6 bases of the junction left unmatched. This CDR3 region has 16 residues. Germline V CDR1 and CDR2: LGHNA, YSLEER.

The CDR3 loop reads CSVDPPGITEAFF. In DNA, the CDR3 is TGCAGCGTTGACCCACCAGGGATTACTGAAGCTTTCTTT. This chain connects TRBV29-1 to TRBJ1-1; TRBD1 is a possible D gene (5 bases). V was pared by 3 bases and J by 5 bases, with 13 bases between. CDR3 length: 13 amino acids. Germline lookup yields CDR1 SQVTM and CDR2 ANQGSEA.

This chain uses TRBV29-1 with TRBJ1-3; the D is unclear. This CDR3 is built from 13 residues. V shed 7 bases and J shed 1 base, with 11 bases lying between them. Germline-derived CDR1 and CDR2 are SQVTM and ANQGSEA. The CDR3 loop is CSARTESGNTIYF. CDR3 bases: TGCAGCGCTAGGACTGAGTCTGGAAACACCATATATTTT. Based on the CDR3 plus reference TRBV29-1 and TRBJ1-3, the full variable domain is SAVISQKPSRDICQRGTSLTIQCQVDSQVTMMFWYRQQPGQSLTLIATANQGSEATYESGFVIDKFPISRPNLTFSTLTVSNMSPEDSSIYLCSARTESGNTIYFGEGSWLTVV.

This clonotype turned up a few times. J is TRBJ2-7 and V is TRBV7-9; D may match TRBD1 or TRBD2 (5 bases each). The ends were cut back, 5 bases at V and 6 bases at J, with 23 bases in the middle. The germline V gene has CDR1 SEHNR and CDR2 FQNEAQ (reference sequence). This CDR3 has 16 residues. CDR3 DNA: TGTGCCAGCAGCCCGGGGACGGCTCGGGGTCTGGGCGAGCAGTACTTC. Residues: CASSPGTARGLGEQYF.

This chain connects TRBV7-9 to TRBJ2-7, with 7 bases that match TRBD1. This CDR3 is 15 amino acids long. V dropped 3 bases and J dropped 3; count of bases not matched to a gene: 8. The germline CDR1 and CDR2 sequences are SEHNR and FQNEAQ (reference sequence). CDR3 DNA sequence: TGTGCCAGCAGCTTTGCCGGGACAGAGAACTACGAGCAGTACTTC. Its protein is CASSFAGTENYEQYF. The full variable domain, completed using reference TRBV7-9 and TRBJ2-7, is DTGVSQNPRHKITKRGQNVTFRCDPISEHNRLYWYRQTLGQGPEFLTYFQNEAQLEKSRLLSDRFSAERPKGSFSTLEIQRTEQGDSAMYLCASSFAGTENYEQYFGPGTRLTVT.

V and J are TRBV25-1 and TRBJ2-7, with D unclear. With 10 bases removed from V and 6 bases from J, the gap between germline ends came to 13 bases. Germline CDR1 reads MGHDK; CDR2 reads SYGVNS. The CDR3 sequence is 11 residues long. The CDR3 DNA sequence: TGTGCCACCCCGCCGTGGGTCGAGCAGTACTTC. Amino acids: CATPPWVEQYF.

The chain carries TRBV12-3 or TRBV12-4 and TRBJ2-1, with 9 bases identical to TRBD2. The CDR3 is 16 amino acids. V was pared by 4 bases and J by 7 bases, with 11 bases of the junction left unmatched. Here the CDR3 DNA reads TGTGCCAGCAGTTCCCCGACTAGCGGTTTAACGAATGAGCAGTTCTTC. Translation: CASSSPTSGLTNEQFF.

The rearrangement joins TRBV18 to TRBJ1-2; D is unresolved. The CDR3 loop spans 14 amino acids. Between the trimmed V and J ends, which lost 2 bases and 2 bases, there was a span of 9 bases. Germline CDR1 KGHSH, CDR2 LQKENI. The CDR3 here is CASSPEQLNYGYTF. For the CDR3, the DNA is TGTGCCAGCTCACCAGAGCAGTTGAACTATGGCTACACCTTC. The variable domain in full, with the rest retrieved from reference TRBV18 and TRBJ1-2, is NAGVMQNPRHLVRRRGQEARLRCSPMKGHSHVYWYRQLPEEGLKFMVYLQKENIIDESGMPKERFSAEFPKEGPSILRIQQVVRGDSAAYFCASSPEQLNYGYTFGSGTRLTVV.

In this sample, this clonotype turned up a few times. The chain carries TRBV6-9 and TRBJ1-5; D perhaps matches TRBD1 (6 bases). The CDR3 covers 13 residues. The V gene's germline CDR1 is MNHGY and CDR2 SVAAGI. The V gene lost 9 bases and the J gene lost 10 bases, with 19 bases spanning the gap. This CDR3 reads CARTRGRIPPQHF. In DNA form, the CDR3 reads TGTGCCAGGACAAGGGGGAGAATCCCCCCCCAGCATTTT.